The clone carrying this T cell receptor beta chain was counted once. Its antigen remains unknown. The entry originates in a study of T cells in tumors after PD-1 blockade. For the study at large: No patient had prior checkpoint blockade, systemic immunosuppression, or radiotherapy within 4 weeks. Daily vismodegib 150 mg continued in a subset of anti-PD-1-treated patients. Study-wide findings and caveats: About 41% of tumor TCR clonotypes were also found in blood.

Only in-frame clones appear in the TCRdb table, and some are missing; sequencing was by immunoSEQ multiplex PCR. This sample carries approximately 60,000 clones, 74% of them seen once, and the ten largest clones take 4.7%. The CDR3 runs to 16 residues. V shed 7 bases and J shed 0 bases, with 13 bases lying between them. Germline V CDR1 and CDR2: SEHNR, FQNEAQ (reference sequence). Input was roughly 550 ng to 6,500 ng of genomic DNA from tumor or blood. The chain uses TRBV7-9 and TRBJ2-6; D not resolved. Sequencing was performed on PBMCs, taken after anti-PD-1 treatment. This TCR came from a human donor with basal cell carcinoma. CDR3 DNA: TGTGCCAGCACTAGACTTGCTGGCTCTGGGGCCAACGTCCTGACTTTC. Protein product: CASTRLAGSGANVLTF.